The clone carrying this T cell receptor (beta chain) was counted a single time. This specimen belongs to a study of blood T cell repertoires in COVID-19. Looking at the study overall: Acute and convalescent COVID-19 specimens originated in the United States, Italy and Spain. Sources were T cells, B-cell-depleted T cells, or PBMCs; the material itself was cDNA or gDNA.

Trimming cost V 4 bases and J 2 bases, with 9 bases left between them. The germline gives CDR1 MNHNY, CDR2 SVGAGI (reference sequence). The CDR3 length is 13 residues. Original processing methods: From reference gene primer amplification, estimates of nucleated cell counts were derived. Measured with immunoSEQ multiplex PCR; TCRdb has only the in-frame clones, and not every one. Clone size and the V and J calls come from that table; the DNA yielded D and trimming. The sample yields approximately 97,000 clones, 84% seen once. This TCR came from a man aged 40-49 years with active or convalescent COVID-19. The V gene is TRBV6-6, the J gene TRBJ2-7; D gene uncertain. The sample was peripheral blood. Here the CDR3 reads CASSSTGPYEQYF. CDR3 coding DNA: TGTGCCAGCAGTTCTACGGGTCCCTACGAGCAGTACTTC.